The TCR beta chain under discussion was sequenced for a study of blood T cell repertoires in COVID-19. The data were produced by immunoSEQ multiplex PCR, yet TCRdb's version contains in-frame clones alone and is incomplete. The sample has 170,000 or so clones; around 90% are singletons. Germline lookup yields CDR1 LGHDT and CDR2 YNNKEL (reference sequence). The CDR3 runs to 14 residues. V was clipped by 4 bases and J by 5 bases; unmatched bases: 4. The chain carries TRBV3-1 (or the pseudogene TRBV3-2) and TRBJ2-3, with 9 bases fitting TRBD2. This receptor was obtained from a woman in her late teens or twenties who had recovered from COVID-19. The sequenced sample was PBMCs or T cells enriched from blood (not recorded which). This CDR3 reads CASSPGLAGDTQYF. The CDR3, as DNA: TGTGCCAGCAGCCCGGGACTAGCAGGAGATACGCAGTATTTT.